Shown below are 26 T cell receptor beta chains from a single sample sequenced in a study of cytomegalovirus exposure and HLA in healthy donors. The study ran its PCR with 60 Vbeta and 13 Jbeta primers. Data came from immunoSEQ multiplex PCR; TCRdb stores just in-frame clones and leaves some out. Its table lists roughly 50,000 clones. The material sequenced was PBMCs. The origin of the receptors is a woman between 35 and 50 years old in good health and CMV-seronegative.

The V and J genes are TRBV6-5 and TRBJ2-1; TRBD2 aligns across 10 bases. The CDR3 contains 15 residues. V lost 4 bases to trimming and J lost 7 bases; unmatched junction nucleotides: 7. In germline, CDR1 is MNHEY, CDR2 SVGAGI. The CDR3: CASSSVAGGLNEQFF. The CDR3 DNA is TGTGCCAGCAGTTCCGTAGCGGGGGGTTTGAATGAGCAGTTCTTC.

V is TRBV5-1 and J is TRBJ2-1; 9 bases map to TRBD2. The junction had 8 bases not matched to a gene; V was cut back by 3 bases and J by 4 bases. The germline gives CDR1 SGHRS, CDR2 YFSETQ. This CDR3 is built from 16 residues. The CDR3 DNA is TGCGCCAGCAGCTACAATAGCGGGAGAGTATACAATGAGCAGTTCTTC. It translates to CASSYNSGRVYNEQFF.

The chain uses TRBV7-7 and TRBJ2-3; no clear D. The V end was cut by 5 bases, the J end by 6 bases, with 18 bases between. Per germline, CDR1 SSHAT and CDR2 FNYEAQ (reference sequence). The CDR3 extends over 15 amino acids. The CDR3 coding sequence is TGTGCCAGCAGCCCCCTCGGCTCCAGCGCGGATACGCAGTATTTT. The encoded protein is CASSPLGSSADTQYF.

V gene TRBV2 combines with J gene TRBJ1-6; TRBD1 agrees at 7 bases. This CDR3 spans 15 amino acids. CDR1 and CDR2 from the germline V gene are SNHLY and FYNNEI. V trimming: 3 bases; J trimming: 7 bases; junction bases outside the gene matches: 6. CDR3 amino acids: CASSEMGQKNSPLHF. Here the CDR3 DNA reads TGTGCCAGCAGTGAGATGGGACAGAAGAATTCACCCCTCCACTTT.

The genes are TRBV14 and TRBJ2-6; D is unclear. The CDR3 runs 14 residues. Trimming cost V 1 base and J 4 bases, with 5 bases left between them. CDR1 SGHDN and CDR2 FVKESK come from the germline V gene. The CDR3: CASSQAAGANVLTF. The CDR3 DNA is TGTGCCAGCAGCCAAGCAGCGGGGGCCAACGTCCTGACTTTC.

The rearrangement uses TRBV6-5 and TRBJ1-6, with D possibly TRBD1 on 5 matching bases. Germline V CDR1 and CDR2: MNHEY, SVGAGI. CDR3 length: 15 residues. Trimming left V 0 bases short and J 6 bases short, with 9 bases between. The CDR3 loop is CASSYSGTINSPLHF. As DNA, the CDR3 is TGTGCCAGCAGTTACTCGGGGACTATTAATTCACCCCTCCACTTT.

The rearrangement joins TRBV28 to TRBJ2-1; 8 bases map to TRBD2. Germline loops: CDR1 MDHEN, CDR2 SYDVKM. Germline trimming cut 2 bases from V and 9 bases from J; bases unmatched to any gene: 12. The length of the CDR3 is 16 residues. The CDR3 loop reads CASSLTPGLGLGEQFF. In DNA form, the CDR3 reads TGTGCCAGCAGTTTAACCCCGGGACTAGGGTTGGGTGAGCAGTTCTTC.

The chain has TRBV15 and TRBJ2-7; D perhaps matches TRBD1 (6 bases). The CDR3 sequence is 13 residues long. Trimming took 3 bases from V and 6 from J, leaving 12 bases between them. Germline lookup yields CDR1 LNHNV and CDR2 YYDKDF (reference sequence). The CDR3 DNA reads TGTGCCACCAGCAGGCTGATAGGGGGCGAGCAGTACTTC. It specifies CATSRLIGGEQYF.

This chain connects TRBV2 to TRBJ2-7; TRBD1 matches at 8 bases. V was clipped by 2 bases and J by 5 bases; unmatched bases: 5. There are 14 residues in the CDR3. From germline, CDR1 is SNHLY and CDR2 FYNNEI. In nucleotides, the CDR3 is TGTGCCAGCAGTGAATCTGGACAGGGAAACGAGCAGTACTTC. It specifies CASSESGQGNEQYF. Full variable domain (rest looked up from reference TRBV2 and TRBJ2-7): EPEVTQTPSHQVTQMGQEVILRCVPISNHLYFYWYRQILGQKVEFLVSFYNNEISEKSEIFDDQFSVERPDGSNFTLKIRSTKLEDSAMYFCASSESGQGNEQYFGPGTRLTVT.

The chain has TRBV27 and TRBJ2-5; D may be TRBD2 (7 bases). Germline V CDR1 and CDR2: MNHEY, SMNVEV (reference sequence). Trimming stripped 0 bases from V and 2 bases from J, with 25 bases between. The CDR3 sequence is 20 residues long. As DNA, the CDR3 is TGTGCCAGCAGTTTATCCATTGGGGGGGGGCGGCTGTCCCTACAAGAGACCCAGTACTTC. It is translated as CASSLSIGGGRLSLQETQYF.

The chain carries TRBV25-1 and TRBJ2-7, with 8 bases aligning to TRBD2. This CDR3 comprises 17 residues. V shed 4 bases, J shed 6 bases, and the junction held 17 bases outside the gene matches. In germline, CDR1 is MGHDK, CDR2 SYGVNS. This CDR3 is CASSGTRNLAGPPEQYF. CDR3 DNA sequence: TGTGCCAGCAGTGGTACAAGGAATCTAGCGGGCCCGCCCGAGCAGTACTTC.

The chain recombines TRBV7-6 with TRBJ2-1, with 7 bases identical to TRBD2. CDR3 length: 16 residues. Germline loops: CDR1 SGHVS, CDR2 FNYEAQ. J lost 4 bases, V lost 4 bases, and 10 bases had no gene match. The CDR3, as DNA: TGTGCCAGCAGCTCCCGTCCCCTAGCGGAATACAATGAGCAGTTCTTC. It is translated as CASSSRPLAEYNEQFF.

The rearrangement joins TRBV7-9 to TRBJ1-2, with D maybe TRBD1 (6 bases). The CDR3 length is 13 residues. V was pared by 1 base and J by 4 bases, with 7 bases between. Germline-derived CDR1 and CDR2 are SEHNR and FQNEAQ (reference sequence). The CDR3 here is CASSLDRVYGYTF. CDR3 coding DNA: TGTGCCAGCAGCTTAGACAGGGTCTATGGCTACACCTTC.

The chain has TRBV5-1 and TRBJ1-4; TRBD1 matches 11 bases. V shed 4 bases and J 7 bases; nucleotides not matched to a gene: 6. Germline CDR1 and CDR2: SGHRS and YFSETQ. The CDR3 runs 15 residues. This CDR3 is CASSPGQGAFEKLFF. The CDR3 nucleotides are TGCGCCAGCAGCCCCGGACAGGGGGCTTTTGAAAAACTGTTTTTT.

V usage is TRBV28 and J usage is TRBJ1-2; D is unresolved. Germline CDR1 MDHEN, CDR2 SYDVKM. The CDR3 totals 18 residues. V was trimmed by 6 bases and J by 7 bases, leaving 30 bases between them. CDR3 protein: CASSLIYAGLPKESGYTF. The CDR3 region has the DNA TGTGCCAGCAGCTTGATTTACGCGGGCCTCCCAAAAGAGTCTGGCTACACCTTC.

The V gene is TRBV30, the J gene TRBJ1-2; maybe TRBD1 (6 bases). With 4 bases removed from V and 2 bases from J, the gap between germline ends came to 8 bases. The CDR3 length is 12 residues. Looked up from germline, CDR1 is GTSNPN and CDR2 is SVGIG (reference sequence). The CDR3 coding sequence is TGTGCCTGGACAGGGGTGAACTATGGCTACACCTTC. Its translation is CAWTGVNYGYTF.

DNA for the CDR3: TGTGCCACCAGCAGAGATCTGGCTAGCGGGGACTACGAGCAGTACTTC. As protein: CATSRDLASGDYEQYF. This chain joins TRBV15 and TRBJ2-7; 9 bases are shared with TRBD2. Germline V CDR1 and CDR2: LNHNV, YYDKDF (reference sequence). The trim removed 0 bases at V and 3 bases at J, leaving 6 bases unmatched. The CDR3 is 16 amino acids.

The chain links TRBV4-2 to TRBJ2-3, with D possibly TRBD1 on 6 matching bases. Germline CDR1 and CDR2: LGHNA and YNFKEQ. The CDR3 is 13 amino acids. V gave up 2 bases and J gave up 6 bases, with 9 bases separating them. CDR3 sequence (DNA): TGTGCCAGCAGCCAAACGGACAGCGATACGCAGTATTTT. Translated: CASSQTDSDTQYF.

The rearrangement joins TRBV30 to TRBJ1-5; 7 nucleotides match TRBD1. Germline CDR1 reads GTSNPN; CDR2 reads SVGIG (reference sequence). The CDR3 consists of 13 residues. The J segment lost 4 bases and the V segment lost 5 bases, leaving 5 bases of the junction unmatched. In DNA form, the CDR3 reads TGTGCCTGGGCACGGGACAGTAATCAGCCCCAGCATTTT. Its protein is CAWARDSNQPQHF. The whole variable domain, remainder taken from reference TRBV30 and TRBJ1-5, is SQTIHQWPATLVQPVGSPLSLECTVEGTSNPNLYWYRQAAGRGLQLLFYSVGIGQISSEVPQNLSASRPQDRQFILSSKKLLLSDSGFYLCAWARDSNQPQHFGDGTRLSIL.

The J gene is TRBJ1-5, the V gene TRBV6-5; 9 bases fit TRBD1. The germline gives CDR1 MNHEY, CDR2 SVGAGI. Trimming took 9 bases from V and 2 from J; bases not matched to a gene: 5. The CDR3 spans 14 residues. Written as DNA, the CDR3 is TGTGCCAGTAAACAGGGGGCCGGCAATCAGCCCCAGCATTTT. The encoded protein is CASKQGAGNQPQHF.

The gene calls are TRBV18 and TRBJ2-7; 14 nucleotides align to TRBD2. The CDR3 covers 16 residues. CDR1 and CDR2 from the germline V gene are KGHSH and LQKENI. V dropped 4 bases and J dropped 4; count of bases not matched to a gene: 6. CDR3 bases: TGTGCCAGCTCACGGGGGACTAGCGGGAGTAGGTACGAGCAGTACTTC. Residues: CASSRGTSGSRYEQYF.

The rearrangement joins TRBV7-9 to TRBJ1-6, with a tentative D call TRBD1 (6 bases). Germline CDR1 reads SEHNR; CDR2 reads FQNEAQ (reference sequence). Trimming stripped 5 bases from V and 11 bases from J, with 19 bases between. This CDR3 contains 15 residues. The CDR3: CASSRGVGGDPPLHF. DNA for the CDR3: TGTGCCAGCAGCCGCGGAGTAGGGGGTGATCCACCCCTCCACTTT.

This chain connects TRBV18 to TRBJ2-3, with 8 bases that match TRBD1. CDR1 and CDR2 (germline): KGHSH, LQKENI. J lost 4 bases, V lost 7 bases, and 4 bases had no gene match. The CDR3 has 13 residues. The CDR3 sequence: CASFLQGADTQYF. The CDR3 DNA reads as TGTGCCAGCTTCCTACAGGGGGCAGATACGCAGTATTTT.

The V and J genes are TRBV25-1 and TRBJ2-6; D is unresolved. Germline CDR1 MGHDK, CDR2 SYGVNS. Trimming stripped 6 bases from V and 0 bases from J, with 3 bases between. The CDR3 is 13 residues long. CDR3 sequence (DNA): TGTGCCAGCAGCAGCTCTGGGGCCAACGTCCTGACTTTC. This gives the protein CASSSSGANVLTF. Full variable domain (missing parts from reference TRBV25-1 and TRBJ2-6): EADIYQTPRYLVIGTGKKITLECSQTMGHDKMYWYQQDPGMELHLIHYSYGVNSTEKGDLSSESTVSRIRTEHFPLTLESARPSHTSQYLCASSSSGANVLTFGAGSRLTVL.

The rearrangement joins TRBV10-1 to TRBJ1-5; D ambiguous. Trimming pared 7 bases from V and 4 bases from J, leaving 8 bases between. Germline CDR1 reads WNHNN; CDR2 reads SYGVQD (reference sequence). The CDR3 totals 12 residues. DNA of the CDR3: TGCGCCAGCAAACGAGGAAATCAGCCCCAGCATTTT. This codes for CASKRGNQPQHF.

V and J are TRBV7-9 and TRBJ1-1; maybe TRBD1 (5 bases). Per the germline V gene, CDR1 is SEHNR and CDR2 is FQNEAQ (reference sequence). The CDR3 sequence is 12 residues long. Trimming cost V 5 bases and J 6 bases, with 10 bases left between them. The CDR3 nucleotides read TGTGCCAGCAGCCCACGGGGGGCTGAAGCTTTCTTT. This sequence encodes CASSPRGAEAFF.